The following is a T cell receptor beta chain sequence with its context. No antigen is known for it. Clones were read by immunoSEQ multiplex PCR, and TCRdb kept only the in-frame ones, dropping some. The sample shows about 130,000 clones, about 91% of them seen only once. This CDR3 has 16 amino acids. The V and J ends lost 1 base and 4 bases respectively, with 13 bases between them. Germline V gene sequence: CDR1 MGHDK, CDR2 SYGVNS. The source of the sample is a study of T cell responses to AZD1222 COVID-19 vaccine. The study, taken as a whole, reports: Repertoires were obtained solely post-peak T cell response. Vaccination with two AZD1222 doses was followed by a rise in Spike-specific TCR breadth and depth. There were mostly white British donors and more females than males, and clonal diversity was possibly underestimated. Baseline testing showed seropositivity in only a handful of AZD1222 recipients.

The receptor's source is an adult who received the AZD1222 COVID-19 vaccine. The V and J genes are TRBV25-1 and TRBJ2-2; tentatively, D is TRBD1 or TRBD2 (5 bases each). The specimen was peripheral blood, collected 28 days after the second AZD1222 dose. In DNA form, the CDR3 reads TGTGCCAGCAGTGAATTGGGGGTAGGCGGCACCGGGGAGCTGTTTTTT. Its protein product is CASSELGVGGTGELFF.